The present TCR beta chain was sequenced within a study of cytomegalovirus exposure and HLA in healthy donors. This clone showed up just a few times. Its specificity is not known. Study-wide findings and caveats: Productive rates of about 90% or about 30% were seen for most TCR beta V segments in an earlier analysis. Presence/absence analyses assumed roughly uniform sequencing depth across donors, which may not hold. Most TCR sequences were uncommon, yet certain public TCRs appeared in many donors.

Both 60 Vbeta primers and 13 Jbeta primers went into the PCR. Some clones are missing from TCRdb's copy, which holds only in-frame ones; the method was immunoSEQ multiplex PCR. This repertoire shows some 150,000 clones, under 80% found once; its top ten account for less than 3.5%. V lost 5 bases, J lost 1 base, and 6 bases stayed unmatched. Germline V CDR1 and CDR2: SGHAT, FQNNGV. CDR3 length: 16 residues. The receptor comes from a male donor in good health and CMV-seronegative. The gene calls are TRBV11-2 and TRBJ2-1; 9 bases are shared with TRBD2. The material sequenced was PBMCs. The CDR3 sequence is CASSRNSGRSYNEQFF. In DNA form, the CDR3 reads TGTGCCAGCAGCCGTAACAGCGGGAGGTCCTACAATGAGCAGTTCTTC.